This T cell receptor (beta chain) was recorded in a study of cytomegalovirus exposure and HLA in healthy donors. Study-wide findings and caveats: Later analysis identified about 18,000 TCR beta sequences associated with HLA alleles, using a false discovery rate threshold of 0.05. As was reported, the HLA-A and HLA-B alleles of most subjects were accurately predicted from TCR beta sequences. A missense variant in DCLRE1C was later tied to TCR beta V- and J-gene trimming. It was shown in a later analysis that HLA-associated TCR beta chains were more clonally expanded than other, equally common chains.

PCR involved 60 Vbeta and 13 Jbeta primers. Sequenced by immunoSEQ multiplex PCR; TCRdb stores in-frame clones only, minus some. The sample gives over 80,000 clones, over 60% of which show up once; about 5.5% is in the top ten. V was cut by 3 bases and J by 13 bases, with 19 bases left in between. This CDR3 has 15 residues. The V gene's germline CDR1 is KGHSH and CDR2 LQKENI. This clone was observed a few times. Its antigen is not known. V gene TRBV18 combines with J gene TRBJ1-6; perhaps TRBD1 as D (6 bases). The source of this sequence is a boy aged 5-17 years in good health and CMV-seropositive. The sample was PBMCs. The CDR3 DNA is TGTGCCAGCTCACCCCACAATCCGGGACATTGGCCCCTCCACTTT. Translating it yields CASSPHNPGHWPLHF. The whole variable domain, filled in from reference TRBV18 and TRBJ1-6, reads NAGVMQNPRHLVRRRGQEARLRCSPMKGHSHVYWYRQLPEEGLKFMVYLQKENIIDESGMPKERFSAEFPKEGPSILRIQQVVRGDSAAYFCASSPHNPGHWPLHFGNGTRLTVT.